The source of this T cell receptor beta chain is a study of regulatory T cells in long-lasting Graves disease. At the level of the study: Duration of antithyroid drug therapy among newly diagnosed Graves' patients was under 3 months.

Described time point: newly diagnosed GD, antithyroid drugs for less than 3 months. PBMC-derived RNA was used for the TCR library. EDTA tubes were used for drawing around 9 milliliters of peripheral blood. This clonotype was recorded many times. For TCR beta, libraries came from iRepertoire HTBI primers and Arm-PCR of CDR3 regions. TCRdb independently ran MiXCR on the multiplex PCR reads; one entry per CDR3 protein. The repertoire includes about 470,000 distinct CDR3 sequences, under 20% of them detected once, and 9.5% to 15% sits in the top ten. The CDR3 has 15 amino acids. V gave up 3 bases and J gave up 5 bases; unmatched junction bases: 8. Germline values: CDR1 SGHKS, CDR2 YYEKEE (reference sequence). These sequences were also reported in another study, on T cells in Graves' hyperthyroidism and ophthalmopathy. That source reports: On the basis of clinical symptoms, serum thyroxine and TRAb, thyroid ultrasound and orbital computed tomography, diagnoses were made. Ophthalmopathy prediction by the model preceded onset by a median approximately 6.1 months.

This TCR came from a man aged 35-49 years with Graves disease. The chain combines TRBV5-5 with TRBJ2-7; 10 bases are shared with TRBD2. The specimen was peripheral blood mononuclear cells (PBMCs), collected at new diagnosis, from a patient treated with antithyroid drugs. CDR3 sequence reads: CASSSKREGRNEQYF. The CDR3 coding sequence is TGTGCCAGCAGCTCAAAGCGGGAGGGCCGGAACGAGCAGTACTTC.